The rows below give T cell receptor beta chains drawn from one sample of a study of shared clonotypes between healthy human individuals. Clones were sequenced by immunoSEQ multiplex PCR, and TCRdb holds only the in-frame ones, with some missing. The sample comprises about 700,000 clones, around 90% of which are singletons, and more than 20% rests with the top ten. The sample comprised naive CD8+ T cells sorted from blood. These receptors originate from a young man in good health. The CDR3 runs from the conserved cysteine through the conserved F or W. Fields, in order: V gene, clone size, D gene, J gene, CDR3 DNA, CDR3 protein. A D gene is named only where the DNA matches it firmly. Clone size is given for some rows only: seen once, a few or many times, or a class if the clone is expanded.

v_call: TRBV29-1; clone_size: NA; d_call: TRBD2; j_call: TRBJ2-1; cdr3_nt: TGCAGCGTTGATGCACTAGCGCTGAATGAGCAGTTCTTC; cdr3_aa: CSVDALALNEQFF
v_call: TRBV9; clone_size: once; d_call: TRBD2; j_call: TRBJ2-2; cdr3_nt: TGTGCCAGCAGCGAACCAAGCGGGACCCCGAACACCGGGGAGCTGTTTTTT; cdr3_aa: CASSEPSGTPNTGELFF
v_call: TRBV6-5; clone_size: NA; d_call: NA; j_call: TRBJ1-1; cdr3_nt: TGTGCCAGCAGTTACTTCTTTGGAGCCACTGAAGCTTTCTTT; cdr3_aa: CASSYFFGATEAFF
v_call: TRBV11-2; clone_size: NA; d_call: NA; j_call: TRBJ2-1; cdr3_nt: TGTGCCAGCAGTCTTGGACTGGATGAGCAGTTCTTC; cdr3_aa: CASSLGLDEQFF
v_call: TRBV6-1; clone_size: NA; d_call: NA; j_call: TRBJ2-7; cdr3_nt: TGTGCCAGCAGTCCCATAGCGGATACCTCCTACGAGCAGTACTTC; cdr3_aa: CASSPIADTSYEQYF
v_call: TRBV6-1; clone_size: once; d_call: NA; j_call: TRBJ2-5; cdr3_nt: TGTGCCAGCAGTAGGCTGGTGGGTGGAGAGACCCAGTACTTC; cdr3_aa: CASSRLVGGETQYF
v_call: TRBV29-1; clone_size: NA; d_call: TRBD1; j_call: TRBJ2-7; cdr3_nt: TGCAGCGTTGTGGGGACAGGGGACAACTACGAGCAGTACTTC; cdr3_aa: CSVVGTGDNYEQYF
v_call: TRBV29-1; clone_size: NA; d_call: TRBD1; j_call: TRBJ2-7; cdr3_nt: TGCAGCGCCCGCCGGGACAGCCTTGGGGGCGAGCAGTACTTC; cdr3_aa: CSARRDSLGGEQYF
v_call: TRBV4-3; clone_size: once; d_call: TRBD2; j_call: TRBJ2-7; cdr3_nt: TGCGCCAGCAGCCAGGGACTAGCGGGGGCTTACGAGCAGTACTTC; cdr3_aa: CASSQGLAGAYEQYF
v_call: TRBV30; clone_size: NA; d_call: NA; j_call: TRBJ1-1; cdr3_nt: TGTGCCTGGAGTGTTGGGCGCCGATACACTGAAGCTTTCTTT; cdr3_aa: CAWSVGRRYTEAFF
v_call: TRBV27; clone_size: NA; d_call: NA; j_call: TRBJ2-7; cdr3_nt: TGTGCCAGCAGTCCCTCCTTGGGGGAAGATACCTACGAGCAGTACTTC; cdr3_aa: CASSPSLGEDTYEQYF
v_call: TRBV19; clone_size: NA; d_call: NA; j_call: TRBJ2-7; cdr3_nt: TGTGCCAGTAGTATAGGAAGCGAGCAGTACTTC; cdr3_aa: CASSIGSEQYF
v_call: TRBV28; clone_size: NA; d_call: NA; j_call: TRBJ2-1; cdr3_nt: TGTGCCAGCAGTTTGGGGCAGACCGCCTACAATGAGCAGTTCTTC; cdr3_aa: CASSLGQTAYNEQFF
v_call: TRBV11-2; clone_size: NA; d_call: NA; j_call: TRBJ2-1; cdr3_nt: TGTGCCGGCAGCTTAGATTACAGCCCCACTTACTCCTACAATGAGCAGTTCTTC; cdr3_aa: CAGSLDYSPTYSYNEQFF
v_call: TRBV10-3; clone_size: NA; d_call: TRBD1; j_call: TRBJ2-3; cdr3_nt: TGTGCCATCAGTGGGCCGGGACAGGGAGGGTACACGGGCACAGATACGCAGTATTTT; cdr3_aa: CAISGPGQGGYTGTDTQYF
v_call: TRBV27; clone_size: NA; d_call: NA; j_call: TRBJ2-1; cdr3_nt: TGTGCCAGCAGTGGTTTCCTACTAAGCTCCTACAATGAGCAGTTCTTC; cdr3_aa: CASSGFLLSSYNEQFF
v_call: TRBV27; clone_size: NA; d_call: TRBD1; j_call: TRBJ1-5; cdr3_nt: TGTGCCAGCAGCGAGGGGACAGGGGGGAATCAGCCCCAGCATTTT; cdr3_aa: CASSEGTGGNQPQHF
v_call: TRBV14; clone_size: NA; d_call: NA; j_call: TRBJ2-7; cdr3_nt: TGTGCCAGCGGGGGCCTGAGCTCCTACGAGCAGTACTTC; cdr3_aa: CASGGLSSYEQYF
v_call: TRBV15; clone_size: NA; d_call: TRBD2; j_call: TRBJ2-1; cdr3_nt: TGTGCCACCAGATTAAGCGGGAGAGAGCAGTTCTTC; cdr3_aa: CATRLSGREQFF
v_call: TRBV6-1; clone_size: NA; d_call: TRBD1; j_call: TRBJ2-7; cdr3_nt: TGTGCCAGCAGTGAAGCCGGGACAGGCACCTACGAGCAGTACTTC; cdr3_aa: CASSEAGTGTYEQYF